What follows is one T cell receptor (beta chain) and its context. Its cognate antigen is unknown. Its ends do not fully match the called genes, so a read error is possible. Sequencing used immunoSEQ multiplex PCR; TCRdb keeps in-frame clones, though not all of them. The table includes about 1.1 million clones, around 78% detected once. This sample was included in a study of shared clonotypes between healthy human individuals. In the study overall: Aged 18 to 49, the donors were a couple of women and a few men. CD8 memory received one plate per donor, CD8 naive two, CD4 memory three and CD4 naive three.

Study observations and caveats: Inspection by rarefaction showed sorted-subset sequencing to be incomplete despite large depth.

Material for sequencing was memory CD4+ T cells from PBMCs. Subset: CD45RA-negative fraction. This receptor was obtained from a man between 18 and 29 years old in good health. Some clones in this sample may be carry-over from other donors' samples.

CDR3 sequence reads: CTTSRMGTGSGNQPQHF. Written as DNA, the CDR3 is TGTACCACCAGCAGGATGGGGACTGGGAGCGGCAATCAGCCCCAGCATTTT. The chain carries TRBV15 and TRBJ1-5, with a tentative D call TRBD1 (5 bases). The CDR3 loop spans 17 amino acids. Germline CDR1 reads LNHNV; CDR2 reads YYDKDF (reference sequence).